The 29 T cell receptor beta chains below come from one sample, sequenced in a study of cytomegalovirus exposure and HLA in healthy donors. In the PCR, 60 Vbeta and 13 Jbeta primers were used. TCRdb's table, derived via immunoSEQ multiplex PCR, lists solely in-frame clones and lacks some. The sample shows roughly 120,000 clones, 77% of them seen only once. The sample was PBMCs. The origin of the receptors is a human donor in good health.

This clone was observed once. J is TRBJ2-2 and V is TRBV9; 8 bases map to TRBD2. CDR3 length: 21 amino acids. Trimming removed 4 bases from V and 0 bases from J; junction bases left unmatched: 20. In germline, CDR1 is SGDLS, CDR2 YYNGEE. The CDR3 DNA follows: TGTGCCAGCAGCCCACCGCACGGCGGGAGGACGAACCTTCCGAACACCGGGGAGCTGTTTTTT. It translates to CASSPPHGGRTNLPNTGELFF.

The chain employs TRBV28 and TRBJ1-1; unclear D gene. The CDR3 runs 15 residues. Germline V gene lookup returns CDR1 MDHEN and CDR2 SYDVKM. Trimming removed 3 bases at V and 5 bases at J, with 16 bases between. CDR3 loop: CASSLGGLYRTEAFF. CDR3 sequence (DNA): TGTGCCAGCAGTTTGGGTGGACTCTATAGGACTGAAGCTTTCTTT. Filled out from reference TRBV28 and TRBJ1-1, the complete variable domain reads DVKVTQSSRYLVKRTGEKVFLECVQDMDHENMFWYRQDPGLGLRLIYFSYDVKMKEKGDIPEGYSVSREKKERFSLILESASTNQTSMYLCASSLGGLYRTEAFFGQGTRLTVV.

This clone was seen a single time. The V gene is TRBV4-1, the J gene TRBJ1-5; maybe TRBD1 (5 bases). In germline, CDR1 is MGHRA, CDR2 YSYEKL. With 1 base removed from V and 0 bases from J, the gap between germline ends came to 13 bases. The CDR3 consists of 17 residues. Here the CDR3 reads CASSQAVETVSNQPQHF. CDR3 in DNA: TGCGCCAGCAGCCAAGCAGTGGAGACAGTTAGCAATCAGCCCCAGCATTTT.

For this clone: Other DNA sequences in the sample encode the same CDR3. The rearrangement links TRBV2 to TRBJ2-1; D uncertain. The CDR3 sequence is 11 residues long. V lost 6 bases to trimming and J lost 4 bases, with 4 bases between them. Looked up from germline, CDR1 is SNHLY and CDR2 is FYNNEI. In DNA form, the CDR3 reads TGTGCCAGCAGCGGGTACAATGAGCAGTTCTTC. Translated, it gives CASSGYNEQFF.

The chain carries TRBV5-1 and TRBJ2-1, with 13 positions matching TRBD2. The CDR3 covers 13 residues. The junction had 7 bases not matched to a gene; V was cut back by 4 bases and J by 15 bases. Germline V gene lookup returns CDR1 SGHRS and CDR2 YFSETQ. In DNA, the CDR3 is TGCGCCAGCAGCGAGGGGACTAGCGGGACGTGGTTCTTC. This encodes CASSEGTSGTWFF.

The CDR3 DNA reads TGTGCCAGCAGCTCGACAGGGGGCCCCTCCTACGAGCAGTACTTC. Translated, it gives CASSSTGGPSYEQYF. The chain couples TRBV7-9 to TRBJ2-7; the match to TRBD1 covers 10 bases. Per the germline V gene, CDR1 is SEHNR and CDR2 is FQNEAQ (reference sequence). Unmatched junction bases numbered 3, after V lost 4 bases and J lost 0 bases. CDR3 length equals 15 residues.

The chain recombines TRBV5-6 with TRBJ2-1; 8 bases match TRBD2. CDR3 length: 16 residues. Germline V gives CDR1 SGHDT, CDR2 YYEEEE. V lost 3 bases, J lost 4 bases, and 9 bases stayed unmatched. The CDR3 DNA follows: TGTGCCAGCAGCTCCGCCGGGACTAGATTATACAATGAGCAGTTCTTC. Amino acids: CASSSAGTRLYNEQFF.

Concerning this clone itself: Other DNA sequences of this sample code for an identical CDR3. J is TRBJ2-7 and V is TRBV27; no clear D. The CDR3 sequence is 14 residues long. The V end was cut by 0 bases, the J end by 0 bases, with 6 bases between. Per germline, CDR1 MNHEY and CDR2 SMNVEV (reference sequence). CDR3 DNA: TGTGCCAGCAGTTTATCGGTGAGCTCCTACGAGCAGTACTTC. It codes for CASSLSVSSYEQYF.

The chain links TRBV6-1 to TRBJ2-1, with 7 bases matching TRBD1. After removal of 5 bases from V and 5 bases from J, the junction contained 6 bases not matched to a gene. Germline lookup yields CDR1 MNHNS and CDR2 SASEGT. The CDR3 covers 14 residues. The CDR3: CASSNRQGHNEQFF. Here the CDR3 DNA reads TGTGCCAGCAGTAACAGACAGGGCCACAATGAGCAGTTCTTC.

The rearrangement links TRBV7-9 to TRBJ2-1; 7 bases align to TRBD2. The CDR3 covers 17 residues. CDR1 is SEHNR, CDR2 FQNEAQ, per germline (reference sequence). Trimming cost V 5 bases and J 7 bases; bases outside gene matches: 17. The CDR3 protein is CASSRKTPGTGGNEQFF. The CDR3 DNA follows: TGTGCCAGCAGCCGAAAAACCCCGGGAACCGGGGGGAATGAGCAGTTCTTC. The variable domain in full, completed from reference TRBV7-9 and TRBJ2-1, reads DTGVSQNPRHKITKRGQNVTFRCDPISEHNRLYWYRQTLGQGPEFLTYFQNEAQLEKSRLLSDRFSAERPKGSFSTLEIQRTEQGDSAMYLCASSRKTPGTGGNEQFFGPGTRLTVL.

The V gene is TRBV5-1, the J gene TRBJ2-7; 10 nucleotides align to TRBD1. The V and J ends lost 3 bases and 0 bases, in that order; junction bases with no gene match: 3. CDR1 is SGHRS and CDR2 is YFSETQ in the germline V gene. The CDR3 has 15 amino acids. The CDR3, as DNA: TGCGCCAGCAGCTCGGACAGGGGGTCCTCCTACGAGCAGTACTTC. Its translation is CASSSDRGSSYEQYF.

The chain is built from TRBV4-1 and TRBJ1-4, with D possibly matching TRBD1 (5 bases). The CDR3 consists of 19 residues. The germline V gene has CDR1 MGHRA and CDR2 YSYEKL. V gave up 0 bases and J gave up 0 bases, with 17 bases separating them. The chain's CDR3 is CASSQEGPAGGATNEKLFF. For the CDR3, the DNA is TGCGCCAGCAGCCAAGAGGGACCGGCGGGGGGTGCAACTAATGAAAAACTGTTTTTT.

V and J are TRBV30 and TRBJ1-4; D possibly corresponds to TRBD1 (6 bases). Germline CDR1 and CDR2: GTSNPN and SVGIG (reference sequence). Between the trimmed V and J ends, which lost 3 bases and 7 bases, there was a span of 15 bases. This CDR3 is built from 14 residues. This CDR3 reads CAWSLGGAGEKLFF. In DNA form, the CDR3 reads TGTGCCTGGAGCCTCGGGGGGGCAGGTGAAAAACTGTTTTTT. The variable domain in full, completed from reference TRBV30 and TRBJ1-4, reads SQTIHQWPATLVQPVGSPLSLECTVEGTSNPNLYWYRQAAGRGLQLLFYSVGIGQISSEVPQNLSASRPQDRQFILSSKKLLLSDSGFYLCAWSLGGAGEKLFFGSGTQLSVL.

V gene TRBV6-1 combines with J gene TRBJ2-3; 9 bases map to TRBD1. With V trimmed by 6 bases and J by 7 bases, 11 bases remained unmatched. This CDR3 region has 15 residues. The germline CDR1 and CDR2 sequences are MNHNS and SASEGT. CDR3 DNA sequence: TGTGCCAGCAGGAACCGGGACAGGGAAAACTATACGCAGTATTTT. Its protein is CASRNRDRENYTQYF.

V and J are TRBV19 and TRBJ1-5; TRBD1 aligns across 8 bases. With 7 bases clipped from V and 6 bases from J, the junction kept 8 bases outside the gene matches. Germline V gives CDR1 LNHDA, CDR2 SQIVND (reference sequence). This CDR3 is built from 14 residues. The CDR3 sequence: CASTPTGVGQPQHF. CDR3 sequence (DNA): TGTGCCAGTACCCCGACAGGGGTTGGTCAGCCCCAGCATTTT.

This clone came up a few times. The chain's CDR3 is CASSLEQNSYEQYF. CDR3 nucleotides: TGTGCCAGCAGCTTAGAGCAAAACTCCTACGAGCAGTACTTC. The V call is TRBV11-1, the J call TRBJ2-7; D not certain. CDR1 and CDR2 from the germline V gene are SGHAT and FQDESV (reference sequence). The CDR3 is made up of 14 amino acids. The V end lost 1 base, the J end lost 0 bases, and 7 bases lay between the germline ends.

The chain couples TRBV27 to TRBJ2-5; TRBD1 agrees at 8 bases. With the DNA end fitting TRBJ2-7 better, the J assignment may be wrong. The CDR3 covers 13 residues. Germline values: CDR1 MNHEY, CDR2 SMNVEV (reference sequence). The CDR3 region is CASSSLTGDEQYF. Written as DNA, the CDR3 is TGTGCCAGCAGTTCTCTGACAGGGGACGAGCAGTACTTC.

The V gene is TRBV6-1, the J gene TRBJ1-6; 7 nucleotides align to TRBD1. Trimming cost V 4 bases and J 8 bases; bases outside gene matches: 11. The CDR3 sequence is 16 residues long. CDR1 is MNHNS and CDR2 is SASEGT in the germline V gene. The CDR3 sequence: CASSASGTEIYSPLHF. Here the CDR3 DNA reads TGTGCCAGCAGTGCCAGTGGGACAGAAATTTATTCACCCCTCCACTTT.

The chain recombines TRBV9 with TRBJ2-3; 11 nucleotides agree with TRBD2. This CDR3 contains 16 residues. Looked up from germline, CDR1 is SGDLS and CDR2 is YYNGEE. Trimming removed 5 bases from V and 0 bases from J; junction bases left unmatched: 5. As DNA, the CDR3 is TGTGCCAGCAGTCCACTAGCGGGAGCTAGCACAGATACGCAGTATTTT. Protein product: CASSPLAGASTDTQYF. Looking up the rest from reference TRBV9 and TRBJ2-3 gives the full variable domain: DSGVTQTPKHLITATGQRVTLRCSPRSGDLSVYWYQQSLDQGLQFLIQYYNGEERAKGNILERFSAQQFPDLHSELNLSSLELGDSALYFCASSPLAGASTDTQYFGPGTRLTVL.

This clone was seen only once. Additional DNA sequences in this sample encode the identical CDR3. The chain joins TRBV6-4 to TRBJ2-6; D possibly corresponds to TRBD1 (6 bases). Germline values: CDR1 MRHNA, CDR2 SNTAGT. The CDR3 runs to 14 residues. V was shortened by 6 bases and J by 1 base, with 7 bases between the two germline ends. The CDR3 here is CASRQGSGANVLTF. The CDR3 region has the DNA TGTGCCAGCAGACAGGGTTCTGGGGCCAACGTCCTGACTTTC.

Comment on this clone: The junction shows a germline mismatch at one end, possibly a read error. The chain carries TRBV7-9 and TRBJ2-1; weak D call: TRBD2 (6 bases). The CDR3 runs 13 residues. The germline CDR1 and CDR2 sequences are SEHNR and FQNEAQ (reference sequence). The CDR3 DNA is TGTTCCAGCAGCTTAAGACGGGAGCCAGAGCAGTTCTTC. As protein: CSSSLRREPEQFF.

The chain couples TRBV11-1 to TRBJ2-7, with 7 bases aligning to TRBD1. Looked up from germline, CDR1 is SGHAT and CDR2 is FQDESV (reference sequence). The V gene end was trimmed by 1 base and the J gene end by 0 bases; junction bases not matched to a gene: 9. This CDR3 is 17 amino acids long. This CDR3 reads CASSLDTDREPSYEQYF. In nucleotides, the CDR3 is TGTGCCAGCAGCTTAGATACCGACAGGGAACCCTCCTACGAGCAGTACTTC.

This clone has a single count. The chain has TRBV19 and TRBJ2-1; 12 bases map to TRBD2. V was pared by 7 bases and J by 4 bases, with 8 bases of the junction left unmatched. The CDR3 consists of 16 residues. CDR1 and CDR2 from the germline V gene are LNHDA and SQIVND (reference sequence). CDR3 in amino acids: CASTSGLAGRYNEQFF. DNA for the CDR3: TGTGCCAGTACGTCAGGACTAGCGGGAAGGTACAATGAGCAGTTCTTC.

This clone came up once. Here the CDR3 reads CASSVTSEAYNEQFF. The CDR3 nucleotides are TGTGCCAGCAGTGTTACTAGCGAGGCCTACAATGAGCAGTTCTTC. The chain carries TRBV6-1 and TRBJ2-1; 7 nucleotides agree with TRBD2. CDR1 and CDR2 from the germline V gene are MNHNS and SASEGT. The CDR3 length is 15 residues. Trimming cost V 4 bases and J 2 bases; bases outside gene matches: 5.

This sequence joins TRBV7-2 and TRBJ2-1, with 10 bases fitting TRBD2. V lost 6 bases, J lost 4 bases, and 9 bases stayed unmatched. CDR3 length: 16 amino acids. Looked up from germline, CDR1 is SGHTA and CDR2 is FQGNSA. In DNA form, the CDR3 reads TGTGCCAGCAGTCCACCGGGACTAGCGAGATACAATGAGCAGTTCTTC. Translated, it gives CASSPPGLARYNEQFF.

To note about this clone: Relative to the germline gene, one junction end is altered; a read error may explain this. The chain combines TRBV7-9 with TRBJ2-7; TRBD2 is a possible D gene (6 bases). The CDR3 is 15 amino acids. The germline CDR1 and CDR2 sequences are SEHNR and FQNEAQ (reference sequence). The CDR3 here is CSSSYLGGATYEQYF. The CDR3 DNA follows: TGTTCCAGCAGCTATTTGGGGGGAGCAACCTACGAGCAGTACTTC.

CDR3 residues: CASSHGGGGGTGELFF. CDR3 nucleotide sequence: TGTGCCAGCAGTCACGGTGGGGGGGGAGGCACCGGGGAGCTGTTTTTT. V is TRBV28 and J is TRBJ2-2, with TRBD2 matching 7 bases. CDR1 and CDR2 from the germline V gene are MDHEN and SYDVKM. The CDR3 is made up of 16 amino acids. V shed 5 bases and J 4 bases; nucleotides not matched to a gene: 10.

The rearrangement joins TRBV28 to TRBJ2-5; D ambiguous. The CDR3 runs 12 residues. Germline V CDR1 and CDR2: MDHEN, SYDVKM. Trimming took off 6 bases at V and 5 bases at J, with 10 bases between the two ends. CDR3 in amino acids: CASSSSPETQYF. DNA for the CDR3: TGTGCCAGCAGCTCCTCCCCCGAGACCCAGTACTTC.

This clone has ten or more counts. This rearrangement joins TRBV11-1 to TRBJ1-1, with 7 bases lining up with TRBD1. With V trimmed by 6 bases and J by 0 bases, 7 bases remained unmatched. The CDR3 runs to 15 residues. Germline V gene data show CDR1 as SGHAT and CDR2 as FQDESV (reference sequence). The CDR3 region is CASSPWTGMNTEAFF. For the CDR3, the DNA is TGTGCCAGCAGTCCGTGGACAGGAATGAACACTGAAGCTTTCTTT.